Presented here are 21 T cell receptor beta chains from one specimen sequenced in a study of shared clonotypes between healthy human individuals. Naive CD8 populations comprised CD45RO-negative cells positively selected for CCR7, excluding terminally differentiated effector memory CD45RA+ cells. The protocol was immunoSEQ multiplex PCR, while the TCRdb copy is restricted to in-frame clones and leaves out a portion. The sample shows 600,000 or so clones, roughly 95% of them seen only once. Material: naive CD8+ T cells sorted from blood. The receptor set was obtained from a woman younger than 45 in good health.

The rearrangement joins TRBV11-2 to TRBJ2-7, with D maybe TRBD1 (6 bases). Germline V lookup: CDR1 SGHAT, CDR2 FQNNGV. The CDR3 consists of 15 residues. Trimming removed 5 bases from V and 2 bases from J, with 16 bases in between. CDR3 DNA sequence: TGTGCCAGCAGCCCCACTCCGGACAGCCCCTACGAGCAGTACTTC. Its protein is CASSPTPDSPYEQYF.

The V gene is TRBV6-5, the J gene TRBJ2-7; 7 positions agree with TRBD2. Germline V CDR1 and CDR2: MNHEY, SVGAGI. The CDR3 totals 14 residues. Trimming took 2 bases from V and 2 from J; bases not matched to a gene: 3. The chain's CDR3 is CASSYAGETYEQYF. CDR3 sequence (DNA): TGTGCCAGCAGTTACGCGGGAGAGACCTACGAGCAGTACTTC.

The J gene is TRBJ2-7, the V gene TRBV7-3, with D perhaps TRBD1 or TRBD2 (5 bases each). The V and J ends lost 5 bases and 6 bases respectively, with 14 bases between them. Germline values: CDR1 SGHTA, CDR2 FQGTGA. The CDR3 length is 13 residues. CDR3 loop: CASSPFEGSEQYF. The CDR3 bases are TGTGCCAGCAGCCCCTTCGAGGGGAGCGAGCAGTACTTC.

The V and J genes are TRBV28 and TRBJ1-2; no clear D gene. Deletions cut 3 bases from V and 8 bases from J, with 16 bases between. The CDR3 consists of 14 residues. The V gene's germline CDR1 is MDHEN and CDR2 SYDVKM. The CDR3 loop reads CASSLGFSPGGYTF. The DNA for the CDR3 is TGTGCCAGCAGTTTGGGTTTCTCCCCGGGGGGCTACACCTTC.

V usage is TRBV11-2 and J usage is TRBJ2-1, with 8 bases that match TRBD2. V lost 6 bases and J lost 2; bases outside the gene matches: 9. The CDR3 runs to 16 residues. Germline CDR1 and CDR2: SGHAT and FQNNGV. CDR3 nucleotides: TGTGCCAGCAGTAAAAAGCGGGAGCTCCCCTACAATGAGCAGTTCTTC. The encoded protein is CASSKKRELPYNEQFF.

The chain recombines TRBV7-7 with TRBJ2-7; D might be TRBD1 (6 bases). The germline V and J ends were trimmed by 5 bases and 6 bases, with 17 bases remaining between them. Germline loops: CDR1 SSHAT, CDR2 FNYEAQ (reference sequence). This CDR3 has 14 residues. The CDR3 bases are TGTGCCAGCAGCCCCTCCGGGACATCCCCCGAGCAGTACTTC. Its translation is CASSPSGTSPEQYF.

This chain uses TRBV5-6 with TRBJ1-3, with D perhaps matching TRBD1 (5 bases). The CDR3 covers 14 residues. Trimming removed 4 bases at V and 2 bases at J, with 10 bases between. Germline values: CDR1 SGHDT, CDR2 YYEEEE. CDR3 amino acids: CASSVGTAGNTIYF. The CDR3 bases are TGTGCCAGCAGCGTCGGGACGGCTGGAAACACCATATATTTT.

This clone was observed a single time. The rearrangement joins TRBV10-3 to TRBJ1-5; unclear D gene. In germline, CDR1 is ENHRY, CDR2 SYGVKD. This CDR3 has 14 amino acids. V was pared by 3 bases and J by 5 bases, with 11 bases between. This chain's CDR3 is CAISEMEGHQPQHF. The CDR3 nucleotides read TGTGCCATCAGTGAAATGGAGGGCCATCAGCCCCAGCATTTT.

This clone was counted once. The V and J genes are TRBV7-2 and TRBJ2-3, with a tentative D call TRBD1 (6 bases). Germline V gene lookup returns CDR1 SGHTA and CDR2 FQGNSA. V was clipped by 4 bases and J by 7 bases, with 18 bases between them. The CDR3 totals 15 residues. CDR3 region: CASSSSGQGLNTQYF. The CDR3 bases are TGTGCCAGCAGCTCATCGGGGCAGGGGCTCAATACGCAGTATTTT.

The chain employs TRBV23-1 and TRBJ2-7; tentative D call: TRBD2 (6 bases). TRBV23-1 is treated as an ORF (open reading frame) with a function not yet certain. V shed 2 bases and J shed 7 bases, with 6 bases lying between them. This CDR3 has 11 residues. The CDR3 sequence: CASSQGGEQYF. The CDR3 DNA reads TGCGCCAGCAGTCAAGGGGGGGAGCAGTACTTC.

The chain has TRBV7-2 and TRBJ2-7, with TRBD1 as a possible D gene (5 bases). This CDR3 has 15 amino acids. The V end was cut by 4 bases, the J end by 2 bases, with 15 bases between. Germline V gives CDR1 SGHTA, CDR2 FQGNSA. This CDR3 is CASSSGRGVAYEQYF. The CDR3 DNA is TGTGCCAGCAGCTCAGGAAGGGGTGTCGCCTACGAGCAGTACTTC.

The CDR3 sequence: CASSPGEGTQYF. The CDR3 DNA follows: TGTGCCAGCAGCCCGGGCGAAGGGACCCAGTACTTC. The chain recombines TRBV5-4 with TRBJ2-5, with D hard to call. This CDR3 has 12 amino acids. CDR1 SGHNT and CDR2 YYREEE come from the germline V gene (reference sequence). V lost 4 bases and J 7 bases, leaving 11 bases between the germline ends.

This chain connects TRBV9 to TRBJ2-1, with 9 positions matching TRBD2. CDR1 SGDLS and CDR2 YYNGEE come from the germline V gene. V was pared by 0 bases and J by 5 bases, with 3 bases of the junction left unmatched. There are 15 residues in the CDR3. The CDR3 sequence: CASSVGGGRDNEQFF. The CDR3 region has the DNA TGTGCCAGCAGCGTAGGAGGCGGGAGGGACAATGAGCAGTTCTTC.

The rearrangement joins TRBV18 to TRBJ2-7, with D uncertain. The V gene's germline CDR1 is KGHSH and CDR2 LQKENI. Between the trimmed V and J ends, which lost 0 bases and 1 base, there was a span of 7 bases. The CDR3 runs to 14 residues. CDR3 sequence reads: CASSPPNWSYEQYF. The CDR3, as DNA: TGTGCCAGCTCACCACCAAACTGGTCCTACGAGCAGTACTTC. The variable domain in full, with the rest retrieved from reference TRBV18 and TRBJ2-7, is NAGVMQNPRHLVRRRGQEARLRCSPMKGHSHVYWYRQLPEEGLKFMVYLQKENIIDESGMPKERFSAEFPKEGPSILRIQQVVRGDSAAYFCASSPPNWSYEQYFGPGTRLTVT.

The rearrangement joins TRBV7-2 to TRBJ2-7, with D unclear. V was shortened by 2 bases and J by 4 bases, with 9 bases between the two germline ends. The CDR3 runs 13 residues. The germline gives CDR1 SGHTA, CDR2 FQGNSA. CDR3 loop: CASSLLDWYEQYF. The CDR3 nucleotides read TGTGCCAGCAGCTTACTTGACTGGTACGAGCAGTACTTC.

V is TRBV13 and J is TRBJ2-7, with D unclear. The V gene's germline CDR1 is PRHDT and CDR2 FYEKMQ (reference sequence). The V end lost 5 bases, the J end lost 0 bases, and 2 bases lay between the germline ends. This CDR3 is 11 amino acids long. CDR3 residues: CASSVSYEQYF. The CDR3 DNA is TGTGCCAGCAGCGTCTCCTACGAGCAGTACTTC.

This sequence joins TRBV7-9 and TRBJ2-1; D not certain. With 1 base removed from V and 9 bases from J, the gap between germline ends came to 10 bases. The CDR3 contains 13 residues. Germline V CDR1 and CDR2: SEHNR, FQNEAQ (reference sequence). CDR3 DNA: TGTGCCAGCAGCTTAGGGGGAAGGTTTGAGCAGTTCTTC. Translating gives CASSLGGRFEQFF.

On this clone itself: This sample also contains other DNA sequences that code for the same CDR3. The rearrangement links TRBV5-6 to TRBJ2-7; no definite D call. The CDR3 sequence is 13 residues long. V was cut by 0 bases and J by 1 base, with 5 bases left in between. CDR1 is SGHDT and CDR2 is YYEEEE in the germline V gene. As DNA, the CDR3 is TGTGCCAGCAGCTTGGGGTCTTCCTACGAGCAGTACTTC. The encoded protein is CASSLGSSYEQYF.

The chain has TRBV5-6 and TRBJ2-7; 9 nucleotides agree with TRBD2. V gave up 3 bases and J gave up 6 bases; unmatched junction bases: 7. The CDR3 length is 14 residues. CDR1 SGHDT and CDR2 YYEEEE come from the germline V gene. This CDR3 is CASSWGTSFIEQYF. The CDR3 bases are TGTGCCAGCAGCTGGGGGACTAGCTTCATCGAGCAGTACTTC.

The chain carries TRBV27 and TRBJ2-7, with 10 bases fitting TRBD1. The CDR3 totals 14 residues. Germline V gene sequence: CDR1 MNHEY, CDR2 SMNVEV (reference sequence). V shed 5 bases and J 5 bases; nucleotides not matched to a gene: 6. CDR3 bases: TGTGCCAGCAGTCAGAGGACAGGGGGTCACGAGCAGTACTTC. Protein: CASSQRTGGHEQYF.

J is TRBJ1-2 and V is TRBV28, with D unclear. Trimming left V 2 bases short and J 4 bases short, with 5 bases between. The CDR3 runs to 12 residues. Per germline, CDR1 MDHEN and CDR2 SYDVKM. CDR3: CASSLKSYGYTF. CDR3 nucleotide sequence: TGTGCCAGCAGTTTAAAGTCCTATGGCTACACCTTC.